The entry below describes one T cell receptor beta chain. This clone was detected a few times. Its target antigen remains unknown. Base qualities were left out, and no much larger clone turns up one base away. Sequences SGHTA (CDR1) and FQGNSA (CDR2) are obtained from the germline V gene. Trimming removed 5 bases from V and 4 bases from J, leaving 18 bases between the germline ends. The CDR3 starts with the cysteine, ends with the phenylalanine, and has 15 residues. The entry retains the CDR3 DNA only, 45 bases that are in frame from base 1. These data are taken from a study of blood T cell repertoires in COVID-19 (TCRdb year 2020). Turning to the overall study: The collaborator samples originated in the United States, Italy and Spain and spanned the acute and convalescent phases of COVID-19. The material from the prospective study consisted of cDNA or gDNA derived from T cells, B-cell-depleted T cells, or PBMCs. The samples were drawn from two sources: the first 160 participants of the ongoing ImmuneRACE study, and 950 to 1,500 subjects contributed by 6 global collaborators. Deeply sampled blood TCRbeta repertoires from subjects exposed to, actively infected with, or recovered from COVID-19 were included in the dataset. HLA class I and class II types, where available, came from metadata supplied by the sample provider rather than from assay-based typing. The repertoires were released in a freely available public database intended as a resource for research on the immune response to SARS-CoV-2. A de-identified subject ID, COVID-19 status, age in years and sex were almost always included in the sample metadata. Paper-wide results and their limitations: The quantity of clinical and demographic metadata differed by source and by participant and was supplied without curation.

TCRbeta CDR3 regions were amplified from genomic DNA using the immunoSEQ Assay, a bias-controlled multiplex PCR. The authors processed their data as follows. Nucleated cell counts per sample were estimated from amplification of reference gene primers within the assay. Sequence reads were collapsed and filtered to measure the absolute abundance of every unique TCRbeta CDR3 rearrangement. For each sample, productive Simpson clonality was calculated as the square root of Simpson's diversity index over productive rearrangements. The clones in this table, taken by TCRdb from immuneACCESS, are in-frame only. Not every clone is retained; where verified, under half of the shortfall comes from an unresolved V gene, and the cause of the rest is unknown. V, J and clone size are taken as reported in that table, and D and trimming were inferred from the DNA itself. The sample table records about 300,000 clones; about nine tenths of these occur just once. Roughly 1.1% of the sample rests with the top ten.

Enrolling through a virtual design, the prospective study's participants ranged in age from roughly 18 to 95 years and lived across 24 United States geographic areas. In the prospective study, cohorts were assigned on the basis of participant-reported clinical history obtained from a screening survey and a study questionnaire. For ImmuneRACE Cohort 3, a participant was defined as recovered based on two consecutive negative NP/OP PCR tests, clearance by a healthcare professional, or resolution of symptoms. In the prospective study, mobile phlebotomists collected whole blood, serum and a nasopharyngeal or oropharyngeal swab from each participant. Participants in the prospective study had the option to provide additional blood draws and questionnaires over a roughly 2-month period. Prospective study blood samples were shipped either frozen or at room temperature before DNA extraction.

The sample comprised PBMCs or T cells enriched from blood (not recorded which). The rearrangement joined TRBV7-2 to TRBJ2-7; the D gene is perhaps TRBD1, on 6 matching bases. The clonotype comes from a woman in her 30s who had recovered from COVID-19. The CDR3 reads CASSPGVGGFYEQYF. The bases are TGTGCCAGCAGCCCAGGGGTTGGCGGGTTTTACGAGCAGTACTTC.